This TCR beta chain was sequenced during a study of T cell repertoires in cytomegalovirus infection. Study context: In public TCR beta signatures, there were indications of both CMV infection and matching HLA type.

Via MiXCR, TCRdb re-called the reads, giving one row per CDR3 protein. Of hundreds of thousands of distinct CDR3 sequences in the sample, around 30% were seen once. The table lists this clonotype with a few counts. Antigen unknown. V was clipped by 8 bases and J by 4 bases, with 18 bases between them. The CDR3 length is 15 residues. Germline V gene data show CDR1 as MDHEN and CDR2 as SYDVKM. Overall study findings and caveats: Ex vivo responses were dominated by HLA-C-restricted CMV-specific TCR beta clonotypes. Identification of carriers of CMV plus the relevant HLA was performed using cumulative public TCR beta family frequency.

The sequence came from a human donor in good health (CMV status not recorded). Some clones in this sample may be carry-over from other donors' samples. The material was cultured CD8+ T cells from PBMCs, obtained from culture after CMV antigen stimulation. V usage is TRBV28 and J usage is TRBJ1-3; no firm D call. DNA of the CDR3: TGTGCCAGCTGGCCCACACTAGGGATCGGAAACACCATATATTTT. Residues: CASWPTLGIGNTIYF.